The clone carrying this T cell receptor (beta chain) was seen ten or more times. What it binds is not known. The sample belongs to a study of T-cell reconstitution after alpha-beta-depleted transplantation in children. Study results and caveats: Surviving recipient cells, namely T cells and thymic progenitors, were the source of high day-60 TCRbeta diversity in some patients. T-cell counts and diversity at one year post-transplant came mainly from newly produced T cells.

Unique molecular identifiers were used in preparing the TCRbeta library. From the PCR reads, TCRdb called clonotypes with MiXCR, one entry per CDR3 protein. The top ten hold around 9.8% of the sample, which has about 300,000 distinct CDR3 sequences, roughly 8.2% seen once. V was cut by 0 bases and J by 3 bases, with 16 bases left in between. The CDR3 is 16 residues long. In germline, CDR1 is SGDLS, CDR2 YYNGEE. The chain combines TRBV9 with TRBJ2-7; D tentatively fits TRBD1 or TRBD2 (5 bases each). The material was peripheral blood, obtained 360 days after TCRalphabeta/CD19-depleted stem cell transplant. The TCR was taken from a female patient aged 2-9 years who had a stem cell transplant for Fanconi anemia, so the T cells may come from the graft donor. The CDR3 loop reads CASSVEAVTRGYEQYF. In nucleotides, the CDR3 is TGTGCCAGCAGCGTAGAAGCGGTCACAAGGGGCTACGAGCAGTACTTC.